These T cell receptor beta chains were read from a single sample in a study of T cells in Graves' hyperthyroidism and ophthalmopathy. TCRdb re-derived calls from the multiplex PCR reads in MiXCR, one entry per CDR3 protein. The sample lists about 700,000 distinct CDR3 sequences, 12% to 15% occurring once. The specimen was blood. The source of these receptors is a woman under 30 with Graves' hyperthyroidism. Both conserved end residues are part of each CDR3. Each record gives: J gene, D gene, clone size, V gene, CDR3 DNA, CDR3 protein. The D gene is left open where the match is weak. The size entry is marked missing in some rows and otherwise reads once, few, many or a size class.

TRBJ2-5 | NA | NA | TRBV7-7 | TGTGCTAGCAGCTTTAGTGCAGGGGCTCAAGAGACCCAGTACTTC | CASSFSAGAQETQYF
TRBJ1-5 | TRBD1 | many | TRBV2 | TGTGCCAGCAGTGACGACAGGGCGGTGGTTCAGCCCCAGCATTTT | CASSDDRAVVQPQHF
TRBJ2-4 | NA | few | TRBV29-1 | TGCAGCGTTGTGAGGGGCGGGTCAAACATTCAGTACTTC | CSVVRGGSNIQYF
TRBJ2-1 | TRBD1 | few | TRBV7-2 | TGTGCCAGCAGCCCCGGGACAGGGGGTAGGAATGAGCAGTTCTTC | CASSPGTGGRNEQFF
TRBJ1-1 | NA | few | TRBV6-1 | TGTGCCAGCGGACTGAAGACAGGGAACACTGAAGCTTTCTTT | CASGLKTGNTEAFF
TRBJ1-1 | NA | many | TRBV27 | TGTGCCAGCAGCCTAGTGGGAGGTAAGACTGAAGCTTTCTTT | CASSLVGGKTEAFF
TRBJ2-2 | NA | many | TRBV7-2 | TGTGCCAGCAGCTTCCCAGGGGTTCGGGAGCTGTTTTTT | CASSFPGVRELFF
TRBJ1-1 | NA | many | TRBV7-8 | TGTGCCAGCAGCTTAGTAGCTTCGAACACTGAAGCTTTCTTT | CASSLVASNTEAFF
TRBJ1-5 | NA | NA | TRBV6-2/TRBV6-3 | TGTGCCAGCAGGACTGGGACAAATAGCAATCAGCCCCAGCATTTT | CASRTGTNSNQPQHF
TRBJ2-7 | NA | NA | TRBV10-3 | TGTGCCACGGTTGAGGGAACTTACGAGCAGTACTTC | CATVEGTYEQYF
TRBJ2-1 | TRBD2 | many | TRBV2 | TGTGCCAGCGTCCTGGGCTGGCGGGAGGATGAGCAGTTCTTC | CASVLGWREDEQFF
TRBJ2-7 | TRBD1 | NA | TRBV7-9 | TGTGCCAGCAGTCCTCGGGACAGGGCCTACTACGAGCAGTACTTC | CASSPRDRAYYEQYF
TRBJ2-5 | TRBD2 | few | TRBV20-1 | TGCAGTGCGGAGGGGTCCCGGGAGGGCCGGACCCAAGAGACCCAGTACTTC | CSAEGSREGRTQETQYF
TRBJ2-1 | TRBD1 | many | TRBV28 | TGTGCCTCACAGGGGGCCGTTGAGCAGTTCTTC | CASQGAVEQFF
TRBJ2-1 | NA | few | TRBV9 | TGTGCCAGCAGCGACGGGAGAACTAACAATGAGCAGTTCTTC | CASSDGRTNNEQFF
TRBJ1-5 | TRBD1 | many | TRBV12-3/TRBV12-4 | TGTGCCAGCAGCTTAAGGGGGCAGGGTAGTAGCAATCAGCCCCAGCATTTT | CASSLRGQGSSNQPQHF
TRBJ1-6 | NA | many | TRBV2 | TGTGCCAGCAGTGACGCATATAATTCACCCCTCCACTTT | CASSDAYNSPLHF
TRBJ1-1 | NA | few | TRBV19 | TGTGCCAGTAGCCCCGGAGGAGGGTTGGGAAGAGAAAACCGCACTGAAGCTTTCTTT | CASSPGGGLGRENRTEAFF
TRBJ2-3 | TRBD2 | many | TRBV3-1 | TGTGCCAGCAGCGCCCGGACTAGATCAGATACGCAGTATTTT | CASSARTRSDTQYF
TRBJ1-4 | NA | NA | TRBV7-9 | TGTGCCAGCAGCTTAGCTGGGGGCAATGAAAAACTGTTTTTT | CASSLAGGNEKLFF
TRBJ2-1 | NA | NA | TRBV24-1 | TGTGCCACCAGTGACCACCTGACCAACTGGGGTTACAATGAGCAGTTCTTC | CATSDHLTNWGYNEQFF
TRBJ1-4 | TRBD1 | many | TRBV7-2 | TGTGCCAGCAGCTTACGGAGTCAGGGGGGAAAACTGTTTTTT | CASSLRSQGGKLFF